The sequence of this T cell receptor (beta chain) was determined in a study of T cells after yellow fever vaccination. Germline CDR1 MNHNS, CDR2 SASEGT. This CDR3 region has 15 residues. V lost 8 bases and J lost 4; bases outside the gene matches: 10. Points from the study as a whole: Abundant clonotypes from the bulk population could have been carried over as contaminants into FACS-sorted repertoires. The study found a weaker secondary response that peaked faster, day 5 versus 15.

They built TCR cDNA with 5'RACE template switching, a step that put in a universal primer site and UMIs. From the 5' RACE reads, TCRdb called clonotypes with MiXCR, one entry per CDR3 protein. This table has tens of thousands of distinct CDR3 sequences, 6.5% to 8.5% appearing once. In this sample, this clonotype turned up many times. Here the sequenced sample was CD8+ T cells not binding an NS4B(214-222) dextramer, sorted from PBMCs, taken approximately 40 days after the first yellow fever vaccination. The rearrangement joins TRBV6-1 to TRBJ2-5; TRBD2 matches 10 bases. The TCR sequence derives from a man younger than 35 who received the YFV17D yellow fever vaccine. The CDR3: CASCQLAGPGETQYF. The CDR3 DNA sequence: TGTGCCAGCTGTCAACTAGCGGGGCCGGGAGAGACCCAGTACTTC.